Below, 32 T cell receptor beta chains from the same sample are listed, as sequenced in a study of T cells in Graves' hyperthyroidism and ophthalmopathy. The investigators amplified TCR beta CDR3 regions from RNA transcripts. TCR CDR3 underwent first-round RT-PCR with the HTBI primer set. TCRdb redid the calling of the multiplex PCR reads with MiXCR, one entry per CDR3 protein. The sample holds under 650,000 distinct CDR3 sequences; around 15% are singletons and the top ten take approximately 3.8%. Sequencing was done on a sample of blood. The receptors originated from a woman between 25 and 40 years old with Graves' hyperthyroidism.

The chain links TRBV7-9 to TRBJ2-7, with D perhaps TRBD1 or TRBD2 (5 bases each). Germline lookup yields CDR1 SEHNR and CDR2 FQNEAQ (reference sequence). Trimming took 5 bases from V and 5 from J, leaving 13 bases between them. The CDR3 consists of 13 residues. CDR3 sequence: CASSPGAYHEQYF. CDR3 nucleotide sequence: TGTGCCAGCAGCCCCGGGGCATACCACGAGCAGTACTTC.

The chain has TRBV29-1 and TRBJ2-5; the D gene is possibly TRBD1 (6 bases). V gave up 4 bases and J gave up 2 bases, with 17 bases separating them. The germline gives CDR1 SQVTM, CDR2 ANQGSEA. This CDR3 has 15 residues. The CDR3 loop is CSVVRFDRPQETQYF. CDR3 sequence (DNA): TGCAGCGTTGTCCGCTTTGACAGGCCTCAAGAGACCCAGTACTTC.

This clonotype has ten or more counts. The chain joins TRBV5-1 to TRBJ2-7, with a weak D call TRBD2 (5 bases). V was trimmed by 4 bases and J by 2 bases, leaving 10 bases between them. Germline lookup yields CDR1 SGHRS and CDR2 YFSETQ. The CDR3 is 13 residues long. The CDR3 coding sequence is TGCGCCAGCAGCGTCACCGGGGCCTACGAGCAGTACTTC. Translating gives CASSVTGAYEQYF.

This clonotype was observed many times. The rearrangement uses TRBV20-1 and TRBJ2-3, with 7 bases aligning to TRBD2. The CDR3 extends over 14 amino acids. The trim removed 6 bases at V and 2 bases at J, leaving 8 bases unmatched. Germline loops: CDR1 DFQATT, CDR2 SNEGSKA (reference sequence). In DNA, the CDR3 is TGCAGTGCCTCAAGCGGGACCCACACAGATACGCAGTATTTT. Amino acid sequence: CSASSGTHTDTQYF.

This clonotype was observed a few times. J is TRBJ1-1 and V is TRBV6-2 or TRBV6-3; D ambiguous. There are 15 residues in the CDR3. From germline, CDR1 is MNHEY and CDR2 SVGEGT. Trimming took off 0 bases at V and 0 bases at J, with 8 bases between the two ends. The CDR3 nucleotides are TGTGCCAGCAGTTACTCGAGGTTGTTGAACACTGAAGCTTTCTTT. Its translation: CASSYSRLLNTEAFF.

J is TRBJ1-6 and V is TRBV30; D unresolved. The length of the CDR3 is 16 residues. The germline V gene encodes CDR1 GTSNPN and CDR2 SVGIG (reference sequence). The germline V and J ends were trimmed by 3 bases and 3 bases, with 15 bases remaining between them. The CDR3 reads CAWRGDFEGYNSPLHF. The CDR3 region has the DNA TGTGCCTGGAGAGGTGACTTTGAGGGCTATAATTCACCCCTCCACTTT.

The rearrangement links TRBV19 to TRBJ1-2; 7 bases align to TRBD1. Unmatched junction bases numbered 6, after V lost 5 bases and J lost 3 bases. There are 14 residues in the CDR3. Germline V gene sequence: CDR1 LNHDA, CDR2 SQIVND (reference sequence). CDR3 region: CASSPQTGYYGYTF. CDR3 sequence (DNA): TGTGCCAGTAGTCCCCAGACAGGGTACTATGGCTACACCTTC.

This clonotype has more than one count but fewer than ten. One base away lies a much larger clone, so this may be a sequencing read error. The rearrangement joins TRBV12-3 or TRBV12-4 to TRBJ2-7; 14 positions match TRBD2. V gave up 7 bases and J gave up 6 bases; unmatched junction bases: 8. The CDR3 is 15 residues long. Here the CDR3 reads CASTPTSGRVSEQYF. The CDR3 bases are TGTGCCAGCACCCCGACTAGCGGGAGGGTAAGCGAGCAGTACTTC.

In its sample, this clonotype was seen a few times. The chain links TRBV19 to TRBJ2-1; the match to TRBD2 covers 7 bases. CDR1 is LNHDA, CDR2 SQIVND, per germline (reference sequence). The CDR3 sequence is 16 residues long. After removal of 3 bases from V and 1 base from J, the junction contained 6 bases not matched to a gene. The CDR3 DNA follows: TGTGCCAGTAGTATCGGTGGCGGGGGTTCCTACAATGAGCAGTTCTTC. Its protein is CASSIGGGGSYNEQFF. The whole variable domain, filled in from reference TRBV19 and TRBJ2-1, reads DGGITQSPKYLFRKEGQNVTLSCEQNLNHDAMYWYRQDPGQGLRLIYYSQIVNDFQKGDIAEGYSVSREKKESFPLTVTSAQKNPTAFYLCASSIGGGGSYNEQFFGPGTRLTVL.

This clonotype has a single count. The rearrangement uses TRBV7-2 and TRBJ2-7; D may be TRBD2 (5 bases). Trimming removed 5 bases at V and 1 base at J, with 24 bases between. Germline V lookup: CDR1 SGHTA, CDR2 FQGNSA. The CDR3 is 18 amino acids. The chain's CDR3 is CASSQNTGYRGWSYEQYF. In DNA form, the CDR3 reads TGTGCCAGCAGCCAAAATACGGGATATCGCGGGTGGTCCTACGAGCAGTACTTC.

At least ten counts were recorded for this clonotype. The J gene is TRBJ1-5, the V gene TRBV6-1; no definite D call. Germline V lookup: CDR1 MNHNS, CDR2 SASEGT. V lost 6 bases, J lost 7 bases, and 16 bases lay in between. The CDR3 length is 14 residues. The CDR3 protein is CASSLTIQGQPQHF. DNA for the CDR3: TGTGCCAGCAGCCTCACCATTCAAGGGCAGCCCCAGCATTTT.

There are a few counts of this clonotype. The gene calls are TRBV7-3 and TRBJ2-2, with 7 positions matching TRBD1. Germline assignment: CDR1 SGHTA and CDR2 FQGTGA. The CDR3 covers 14 residues. V lost 5 bases to trimming and J lost 7 bases; unmatched junction nucleotides: 7. CDR3 in amino acids: CASSPGYRGGELFF. The CDR3 DNA reads as TGTGCCAGCAGCCCAGGGTACAGGGGCGGGGAGCTGTTTTTT. Based on the CDR3 plus reference TRBV7-3 and TRBJ2-2, the full variable domain is GAGVSQTPSNKVTEKGKYVELRCDPISGHTALYWYRQSLGQGPEFLIYFQGTGAADDSGLPNDRFFAVRPEGSVSTLKIQRTERGDSAVYLCASSPGYRGGELFFGEGSRLTVL.

The genes are TRBV20-1 and TRBJ2-3; TRBD2 aligns across 9 bases. CDR3 size: 16 residues. CDR1 is DFQATT and CDR2 is SNEGSKA in the germline V gene (reference sequence). V shed 1 base and J 6 bases; nucleotides not matched to a gene: 11. CDR3 DNA: TGCAGTGCTAGAGGTTACGCGGGAGGGCCCTCGGATACGCAGTATTTT. It translates to CSARGYAGGPSDTQYF.

This clonotype has at least ten counts. Here the CDR3 reads CSAPPGGTSTDTQYF. CDR3 sequence (DNA): TGCAGTGCCCCCCCCGGCGGAACTAGCACAGATACGCAGTATTTT. The rearrangement uses TRBV20-1 and TRBJ2-3; D gene uncertain. Germline CDR1 reads DFQATT; CDR2 reads SNEGSKA (reference sequence). With 6 bases removed from V and 0 bases from J, the gap between germline ends came to 16 bases. CDR3 size: 15 residues.

V is TRBV3-1 and J is TRBJ1-4, with no clear D. V lost 0 bases, J lost 2 bases, and 10 bases lay in between. CDR3 size: 16 residues. Germline V gene lookup returns CDR1 LGHDT and CDR2 YNNKEL (reference sequence). The CDR3 nucleotides are TGTGCCAGCAGCCAAGATGGCCCGCCCACTAATGAAAAACTGTTTTTT. It specifies CASSQDGPPTNEKLFF.

This clonotype came up many times. V gene TRBV30 combines with J gene TRBJ1-1; 8 nucleotides agree with TRBD1. CDR1 GTSNPN and CDR2 SVGIG come from the germline V gene (reference sequence). V lost 2 bases, J lost 4 bases, and 9 bases stayed unmatched. This CDR3 region has 15 residues. The CDR3 DNA reads TGTGCCTGGAGTCTTCACCGAACAGGGGGCACTGAAGCTTTCTTT. This translates into CAWSLHRTGGTEAFF. The whole variable domain, filled in from reference TRBV30 and TRBJ1-1, reads SQTIHQWPATLVQPVGSPLSLECTVEGTSNPNLYWYRQAAGRGLQLLFYSVGIGQISSEVPQNLSASRPQDRQFILSSKKLLLSDSGFYLCAWSLHRTGGTEAFFGQGTRLTVV.

This clonotype was counted many times. For the CDR3, the DNA is TGTGCCAGCAGTGAAGAGGGTAAACTGTTTTTT. Translation: CASSEEGKLFF. This chain uses TRBV2 with TRBJ1-4; D is undetermined. The CDR3 totals 11 residues. Germline CDR1 SNHLY, CDR2 FYNNEI. V was shortened by 1 base and J by 11 bases, with 5 bases between the two germline ends.

This sequence joins TRBV5-4 and TRBJ2-2, with TRBD1 matching 7 bases. The CDR3 totals 16 residues. The V gene end was trimmed by 3 bases and the J gene end by 5 bases; junction bases not matched to a gene: 10. The germline gives CDR1 SGHNT, CDR2 YYREEE (reference sequence). Written as DNA, the CDR3 is TGTGCCAGCAGCTCAAATCGACAGGGATGGACCGGGGAGCTGTTTTTT. The encoded protein is CASSSNRQGWTGELFF.

The rearrangement uses TRBV7-2 and TRBJ1-2; D is possibly TRBD1 (6 bases). The V gene lost 8 bases and the J gene lost 3 bases, with 19 bases spanning the gap. Germline CDR1 is SGHTA and CDR2 is FQGNSA. The CDR3 consists of 15 residues. This chain's CDR3 is CASELGARGYYGYTF. In DNA form, the CDR3 reads TGTGCCAGCGAACTAGGGGCGAGGGGGTACTATGGCTACACCTTC.

This clonotype was observed at least ten times. V is TRBV5-6 and J is TRBJ1-1; D is ambiguous. The CDR3 covers 16 residues. V lost 2 bases and J lost 2, with 16 bases in between. Per germline, CDR1 SGHDT and CDR2 YYEEEE. The CDR3 nucleotides are TGTGCCAGCAGCTTAGGGCAGCGTACACCCAACACTGAAGCTTTCTTT. This sequence encodes CASSLGQRTPNTEAFF.

This clonotype was picked up one time. One base away lies a much larger clone, so this may be a sequencing read error. This sequence joins TRBV5-6 and TRBJ2-3; D unclear. The CDR3 length is 15 residues. Germline V gives CDR1 SGHDT, CDR2 YYEEEE. CDR3 sequence reads: CASSLSSSNADTRYF. CDR3 DNA sequence: TGTGCCAGCAGCTTGTCCTCTTCCAATGCAGATACGCGGTATTTT.

This clonotype was seen a few times. The chain joins TRBV7-8 to TRBJ2-1; 8 nucleotides align to TRBD2. Germline lookup yields CDR1 SGHVS and CDR2 FQNEAQ. V lost 6 bases, J lost 7 bases, and 8 bases stayed unmatched. CDR3 length equals 14 residues. CDR3 sequence (DNA): TGTGCCAGCAGACCCGGGACTAGAGCGAATGAGCAGTTCTTC. Its translation: CASRPGTRANEQFF.

CDR3 amino acids: CASSTPGGPHYEQYF. CDR3 DNA: TGTGCCAGTAGTACCCCGGGGGGCCCACACTACGAGCAGTACTTC. The rearrangement links TRBV19 to TRBJ2-7, with D perhaps TRBD2 (7 bases). Germline V gene sequence: CDR1 LNHDA, CDR2 SQIVND (reference sequence). The germline V and J ends were trimmed by 4 bases and 3 bases, with 16 bases remaining between them. This CDR3 has 15 amino acids.

This clonotype has a count of ten or more. The V call is TRBV20-1, the J call TRBJ2-3, with D perhaps matching TRBD2 (5 bases). The CDR3 has 13 residues. V gave up 0 bases and J gave up 5 bases, with 9 bases separating them. The germline V gene encodes CDR1 DFQATT and CDR2 SNEGSKA (reference sequence). CDR3 region: CSARDSAGDTQYF. The DNA of the CDR3 is TGCAGTGCTAGAGATTCCGCGGGAGATACGCAGTATTTT.

The chain couples TRBV6-4 to TRBJ2-2, with D possibly matching TRBD2 (5 bases). This CDR3 has 14 residues. The germline CDR1 and CDR2 sequences are MRHNA and SNTAGT. V was cut by 0 bases and J by 6 bases, with 8 bases left in between. The CDR3 sequence: CASSDSTSSGELFF. CDR3 DNA: TGTGCCAGCAGTGACTCAACTAGTTCCGGGGAGCTGTTTTTT.

This rearrangement joins TRBV6-2 or TRBV6-3 to TRBJ2-7, with 7 bases that match TRBD2. V shed 7 bases and J 4 bases; nucleotides not matched to a gene: 4. The CDR3 sequence is 12 residues long. Germline-derived CDR1 and CDR2 are MNHEY and SVGEGT. CDR3 nucleotides: TGTGCCAGCACCCGGACTAGGTACGAGCAGTACTTC. As protein: CASTRTRYEQYF.

V and J are TRBV4-3 and TRBJ2-3; D tentatively fits TRBD1 or TRBD2 (5 bases each). V lost 0 bases and J lost 4, with 20 bases in between. Per germline, CDR1 LGHNA and CDR2 YSLEER. The CDR3 covers 18 residues. As DNA, the CDR3 is TGCGCCAGCAGCCAAGATGGGGTGAGGGGTGAGTTCGCAGATACGCAGTATTTT. Translated, it gives CASSQDGVRGEFADTQYF.

Comments on this clonotype: Sequence at one end of the junction differs from germline and may be a read error. This rearrangement joins TRBV5-1 to TRBJ2-2; TRBD1 might be the D (6 bases). This CDR3 is built from 15 residues. CDR1 is SGHRS, CDR2 YFSETQ, per germline. The DNA of the CDR3 is TGTGCCAGCAGCTTGGTTGGACAGCCCAGTGGGGAGCTGTTTTTT. Amino acids: CASSLVGQPSGELFF. Looking up the rest from reference TRBV5-1 and TRBJ2-2 gives the full variable domain: KAGVTQTPRYLIKTRGQQVTLSCSPISGHRSVSWYQQTPGQGLQFLFEYFSETQRNKGNFPGRFSGRQFSNSRSEMNVSTLELGDSALYLCASSLVGQPSGELFFGEGSRLTVL.

The rearrangement links TRBV3-1 to TRBJ2-3, with D possibly TRBD2 on 7 matching bases. The CDR3 loop spans 14 amino acids. Germline V gives CDR1 LGHDT, CDR2 YNNKEL (reference sequence). The V and J ends lost 1 base and 4 bases respectively, with 9 bases between them. The CDR3 is CASSQVGGPDTQYF. CDR3 sequence (DNA): TGTGCCAGCAGCCAAGTCGGGGGGCCAGATACGCAGTATTTT.

Ten or more counts support this clonotype. CDR3 in amino acids: CASSLAFNYGYTF. DNA for the CDR3: TGTGCCAGCAGTTTGGCGTTTAACTATGGCTACACCTTC. The chain recombines TRBV28 with TRBJ1-2; D ambiguous. V lost 3 bases and J lost 1, with 6 bases in between. Germline lookup yields CDR1 MDHEN and CDR2 SYDVKM. The CDR3 runs 13 residues.

Ten or more counts support this clonotype. This sequence joins TRBV10-1 and TRBJ2-3; TRBD1 matches 8 bases. This CDR3 contains 13 residues. Trimming cost V 8 bases and J 4 bases; bases outside gene matches: 5. CDR1 and CDR2 (germline): WNHNN, SYGVQD (reference sequence). The CDR3 loop is CASRDRGPDTQYF. DNA for the CDR3: TGCGCCAGCCGAGACAGGGGACCAGATACGCAGTATTTT.

The table lists this clonotype with many counts. The chain carries TRBV28 and TRBJ1-2, with unresolved D. The CDR3 extends over 13 amino acids. Trimming removed 11 bases from V and 4 bases from J, with 17 bases in between. Germline V gives CDR1 MDHEN, CDR2 SYDVKM. The CDR3 reads CAHPNPLGYGYTF. The CDR3 DNA is TGTGCCCACCCAAACCCACTGGGCTATGGCTACACCTTC.